These 3 T cell receptor beta chains share one sample of origin, sequenced in a study of blood T cell repertoires in COVID-19. Produced via immunoSEQ multiplex PCR; TCRdb's table is partial and in-frame only. The repertoire has 150,000 to 200,000 clones, about four fifths of them found once; the top ten carry 9.5% to 11%. The sequenced material came from peripheral blood. These receptor sequences come from a man between 60 and 70 years old with active or convalescent COVID-19.

The rearrangement uses TRBV5-1 and TRBJ1-1, with D perhaps TRBD1 (5 bases). Trimming left V 3 bases short and J 4 bases short, with 10 bases between. The CDR3 runs to 13 residues. The germline gives CDR1 SGHRS, CDR2 YFSETQ. Here the CDR3 reads CASSYHGGTEAFF. The CDR3 bases are TGCGCCAGCAGCTACCACGGGGGCACTGAAGCTTTCTTT.

The chain has TRBV1 and TRBJ2-3; the D call TRBD1 from the table was never checked on the DNA. TRBV1 is a recognized pseudogene. The CDR3 runs 14 residues. CDR3 loop: CTSSHKGRTDTQYF. The CDR3 DNA reads as TGCACCAGCAGCCATAAGGGGCGCACAGATACGCAGTATTTT.

The chain couples TRBV3-1 (or the pseudogene TRBV3-2) to TRBJ2-1; TRBD2 agrees at 8 bases. Germline CDR1 and CDR2: LGHDT and YNNKEL (reference sequence). This CDR3 has 15 residues. V was pared by 3 bases and J by 4 bases, with 5 bases of the junction left unmatched. CDR3 DNA sequence: TGTGCCAGCAGCCACCCCAGCGGGGGATACAATGAGCAGTTCTTC. This translates into CASSHPSGGYNEQFF.